The text below deals with one T cell receptor (beta chain). This entry belongs to a study of blood T cell repertoires in COVID-19. This CDR3 region has 14 residues. Per the germline V gene, CDR1 is MRHNA and CDR2 is SNTAGT. Trimming left V 4 bases short and J 0 bases short, with 4 bases between. Methods used by the authors: It was from reference gene primer amplification that nucleated cell counts were estimated. Sequencing used immunoSEQ multiplex PCR; TCRdb keeps in-frame clones, though not all of them. V and J calls and clone size are given by that table; D and trimming were obtained from the DNA. The profile shows over 400,000 clones, more than 85% of them singletons. Participant age was about 18 to 89 years, and participants resided in fewer than 25 US areas.

The chain uses TRBV6-4 and TRBJ1-6; D remains ambiguous. The origin of this receptor is a woman aged 60 to 75 who had recovered from COVID-19. What was sequenced was PBMCs or T cells enriched from blood (not recorded which). As DNA, the CDR3 is TGTGCCAGCAGTGGTAACTCCTATAATTCACCCCTCCACTTT. Amino acid sequence: CASSGNSYNSPLHF.